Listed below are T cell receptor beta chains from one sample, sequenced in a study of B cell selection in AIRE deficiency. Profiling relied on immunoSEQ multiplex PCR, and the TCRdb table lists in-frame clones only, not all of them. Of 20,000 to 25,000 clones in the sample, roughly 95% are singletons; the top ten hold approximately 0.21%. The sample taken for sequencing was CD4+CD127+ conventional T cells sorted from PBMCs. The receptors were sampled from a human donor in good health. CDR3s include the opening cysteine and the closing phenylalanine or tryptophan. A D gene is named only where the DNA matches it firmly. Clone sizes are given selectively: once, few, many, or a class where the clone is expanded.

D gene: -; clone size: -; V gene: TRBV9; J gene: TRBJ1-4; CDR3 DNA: TGTGCCAGCAGCGTTCAGGCAGGCCTTAATGAAAAACTGTTTTTT; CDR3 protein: CASSVQAGLNEKLFF
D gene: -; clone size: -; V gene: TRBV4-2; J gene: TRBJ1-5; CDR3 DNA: TGTGCCAGCAGCCAAGAGTTTAGGGGTCCACAGCCCCAGCATTTT; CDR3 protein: CASSQEFRGPQPQHF
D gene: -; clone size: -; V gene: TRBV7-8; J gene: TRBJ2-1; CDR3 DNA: TGTGCCAGCAGCGCCAGGCGGTCCTCCTCCTACAATGAGCAGTTCTTC; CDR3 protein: CASSARRSSSYNEQFF
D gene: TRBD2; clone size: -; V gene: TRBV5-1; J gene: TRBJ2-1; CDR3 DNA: TGCGCCAGCAGCCTTGGGACTAGCGGGAGGGCCGAGGTGAGAAATGAGCAGTTCTTC; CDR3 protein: CASSLGTSGRAEVRNEQFF
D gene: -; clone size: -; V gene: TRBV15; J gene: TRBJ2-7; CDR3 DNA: TGTGCCACCAGCAGAGATCTCAACCCTTACGAGCAGTACTTC; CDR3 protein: CATSRDLNPYEQYF
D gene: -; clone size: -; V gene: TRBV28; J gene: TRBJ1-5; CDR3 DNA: TGTGCCAGCAGTTTACGGGGGATGGGCAATCAGCCCCAGCATTTT; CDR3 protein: CASSLRGMGNQPQHF
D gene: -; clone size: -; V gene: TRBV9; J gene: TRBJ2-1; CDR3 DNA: TGTGCCAGCAGCGGTACTAGAAACAATGAGCAGTTCTTC; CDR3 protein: CASSGTRNNEQFF
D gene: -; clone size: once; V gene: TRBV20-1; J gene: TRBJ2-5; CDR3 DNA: TGCAGTGCTAGTGAAACGACCCAGTACTTC; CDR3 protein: CSASETTQYF
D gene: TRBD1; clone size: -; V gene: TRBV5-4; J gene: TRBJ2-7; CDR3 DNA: TGTGCCAGCAGCCCTTCGGGGACAGGGCCCTACGAGCAGTACTTC; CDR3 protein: CASSPSGTGPYEQYF
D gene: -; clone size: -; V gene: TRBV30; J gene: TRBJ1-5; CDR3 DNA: TGTGCCTGGAGTGCAAACAGGGATCAGCCCCAGCATTTT; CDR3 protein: CAWSANRDQPQHF
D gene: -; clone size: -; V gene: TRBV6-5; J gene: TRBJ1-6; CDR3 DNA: TGCGCCAGCAGTTACGGGGGAGAGGGGTGGAGGTCACCCCTCCACTTT; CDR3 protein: CASSYGGEGWRSPLHF
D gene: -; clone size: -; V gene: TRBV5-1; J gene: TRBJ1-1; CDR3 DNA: TGCGCCAGCAGCGCCCGACAGGTACCCACTGAAGCTTTCTTT; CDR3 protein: CASSARQVPTEAFF
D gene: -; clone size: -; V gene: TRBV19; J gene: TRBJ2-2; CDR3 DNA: TGTGCCAGTAGTCCTCCCGGCGGGGAGCTGTTTTTT; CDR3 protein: CASSPPGGELFF
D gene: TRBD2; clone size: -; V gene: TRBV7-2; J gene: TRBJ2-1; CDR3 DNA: TGTGCCAGCAGCTCGCTAGCGGGAGGGAATGAGCAGTTCTTC; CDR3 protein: CASSSLAGGNEQFF
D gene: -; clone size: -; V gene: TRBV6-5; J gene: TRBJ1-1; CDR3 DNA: TGTGCCAGCAGTTACTCGGGGAGAAAGGACACTGAAGCTTTCTTT; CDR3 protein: CASSYSGRKDTEAFF
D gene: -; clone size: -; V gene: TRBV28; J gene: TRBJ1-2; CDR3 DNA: TGTGCCAGCAGTTTATCGAGGGCAGGGGGCTACACCTTC; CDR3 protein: CASSLSRAGGYTF
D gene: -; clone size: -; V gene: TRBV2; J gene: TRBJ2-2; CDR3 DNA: TGTGCCAGCACAGGGGAATCGACCGGGGAGCTGTTTTTT; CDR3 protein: CASTGESTGELFF
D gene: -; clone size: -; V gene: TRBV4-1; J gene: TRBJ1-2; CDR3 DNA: TGCGCCAGCAGCCAAGAGGGTTGGCGCGGCTACACCTTC; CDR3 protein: CASSQEGWRGYTF
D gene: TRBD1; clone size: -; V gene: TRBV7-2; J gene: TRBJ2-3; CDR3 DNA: TGTGCCAGCAGCCCAGGAAATATGCCGGGACAGGGGACGCAGTATTTT; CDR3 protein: CASSPGNMPGQGTQYF
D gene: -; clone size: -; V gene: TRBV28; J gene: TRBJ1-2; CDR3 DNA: TGTGCCAGCACCGCAGCTGGAGGACCCCCTCAGAGCTATGGCTACACCTTC; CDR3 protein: CASTAAGGPPQSYGYTF
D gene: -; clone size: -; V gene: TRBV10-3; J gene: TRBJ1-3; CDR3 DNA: TGTGCCATCAGTGGGGGGCGCGGAAACACCATATATTTT; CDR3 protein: CAISGGRGNTIYF
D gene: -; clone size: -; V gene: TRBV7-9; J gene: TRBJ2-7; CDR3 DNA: TGTGCCAGCAGCAGGGACTCTCTCTACGAGCAGTACTTC; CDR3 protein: CASSRDSLYEQYF
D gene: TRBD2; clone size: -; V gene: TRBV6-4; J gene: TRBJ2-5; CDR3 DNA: TGTGCCAGCAGTTCGCACTTAACTAGCGGGAGGGCGACGGCCCAGTACTTC; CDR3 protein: CASSSHLTSGRATAQYF
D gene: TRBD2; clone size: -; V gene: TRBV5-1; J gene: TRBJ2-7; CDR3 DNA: TGCGCCAGCAGACCTCCGGGACTAGCGGGTGGGTACGAGCAGTACTTC; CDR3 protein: CASRPPGLAGGYEQYF